This TCR beta chain was recovered during a study of cytomegalovirus exposure and HLA in healthy donors. In its sample, this clone was seen a few times. Amplification used 60 Vbeta primers and 13 Jbeta primers. Sequencing used immunoSEQ multiplex PCR; TCRdb keeps in-frame clones, though not all of them. The sample includes more than 150,000 clones, around 81% of them seen just once. V was clipped by 2 bases and J by 0 bases; unmatched bases: 0. CDR1 and CDR2 from the germline V gene are MNHNS and SASEGT. CDR3 length equals 15 residues. This TCR was sampled from a woman aged 18 to 35 in good health and CMV-seropositive. Sequencing was performed on PBMCs. V usage is TRBV6-1 and J usage is TRBJ2-7; 11 nucleotides match TRBD2. CDR3 sequence (DNA): TGTGCCAGCAGTGAACTAGCGGGGGGCTCCTACGAGCAGTACTTC. This sequence encodes CASSELAGGSYEQYF.